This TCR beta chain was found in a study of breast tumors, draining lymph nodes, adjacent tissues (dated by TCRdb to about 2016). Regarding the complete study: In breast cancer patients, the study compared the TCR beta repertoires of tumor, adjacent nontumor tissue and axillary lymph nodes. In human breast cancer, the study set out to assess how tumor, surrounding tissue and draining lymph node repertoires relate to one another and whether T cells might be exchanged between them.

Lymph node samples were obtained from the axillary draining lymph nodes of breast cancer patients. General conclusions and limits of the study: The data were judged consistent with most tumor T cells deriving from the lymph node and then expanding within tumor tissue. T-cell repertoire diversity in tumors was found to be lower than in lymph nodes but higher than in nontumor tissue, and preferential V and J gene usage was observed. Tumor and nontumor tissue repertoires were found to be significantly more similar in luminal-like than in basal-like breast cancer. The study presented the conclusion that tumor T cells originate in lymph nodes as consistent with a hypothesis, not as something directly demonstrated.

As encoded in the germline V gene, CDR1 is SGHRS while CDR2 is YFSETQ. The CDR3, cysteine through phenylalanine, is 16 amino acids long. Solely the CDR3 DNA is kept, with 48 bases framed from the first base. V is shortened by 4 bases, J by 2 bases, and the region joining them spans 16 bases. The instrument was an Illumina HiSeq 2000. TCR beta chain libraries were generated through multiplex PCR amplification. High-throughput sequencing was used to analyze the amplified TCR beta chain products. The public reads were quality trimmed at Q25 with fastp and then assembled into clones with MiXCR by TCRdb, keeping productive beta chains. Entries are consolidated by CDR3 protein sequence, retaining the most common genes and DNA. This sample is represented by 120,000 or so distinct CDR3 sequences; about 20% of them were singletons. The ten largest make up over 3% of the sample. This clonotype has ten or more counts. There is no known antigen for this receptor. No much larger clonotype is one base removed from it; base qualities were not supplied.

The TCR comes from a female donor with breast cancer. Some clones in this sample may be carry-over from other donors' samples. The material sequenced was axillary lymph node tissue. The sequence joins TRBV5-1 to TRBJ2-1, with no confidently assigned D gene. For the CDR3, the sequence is CASSPTSQITYNEQFF. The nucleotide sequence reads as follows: TGCGCCAGCAGCCCAACCTCACAAATAACCTACAATGAGCAGTTCTTC.